In this sample, the clone carrying this T cell receptor (beta chain) turned up a few times. Its matching antigen is unknown. This record belongs to a study of T cells after yellow fever vaccination. General study findings and limits: Weaker overall was a secondary response that nonetheless peaked faster, on day 5 versus 15. A small proportion of clonotypes was detected in both the CD4 and CD8 compartments. Post-booster repertoires again held most primary-vaccination clones (approximately 96% CD4, 88% CD8).

TCRdb re-analysed the 5' RACE reads in MiXCR, keeping a single row per CDR3 protein. In the table there are approximately 300,000 distinct CDR3 sequences, approximately 11% of which are singletons. The CDR3 loop spans 15 amino acids. The germline V gene has CDR1 SGHTA and CDR2 FQGTGA. V was clipped by 1 base and J by 2 bases, with 10 bases between them. This TCR was recovered from a young man who received the YFV17D yellow fever vaccine. Sequencing used CD4+ T cells sorted from PBMCs, obtained 45 days after the yellow fever booster vaccination. The chain has TRBV7-3 and TRBJ2-3, with D possibly being TRBD1 or TRBD2 (6 bases each). The CDR3 nucleotides are TGTGCCAGCAGCTTAATGGAGGGGGACACAGATACGCAGTATTTT. Translation gives CASSLMEGDTDTQYF.